This TCR beta chain was observed in a study of blood T cell repertoires in COVID-19. Study-level background: Material from acute and convalescent COVID-19 was sourced from the United States, Italy and Spain. T cells, B-cell-depleted T cells, or PBMCs provided the cDNA or gDNA that served as material.

There are 14 residues in the CDR3. Looked up from germline, CDR1 is SGHNT and CDR2 is YYREEE (reference sequence). Authors' processing steps: Estimated nucleated cell counts came from reference gene primer amplification. Profiled with immunoSEQ multiplex PCR; TCRdb holds only in-frame clones, not every one. That table gives V, J and clone size, and the DNA gave D and trimming. The sample holds roughly 80,000 clones; about 83% are singletons and the top ten take about 18%. In this sample, this clone turned up a few times. An end of the junction does not agree with germline; a read error may underlie this.

The receptor's source is a woman in her fifties or sixties with acute or convalescent COVID-19. The chain couples TRBV5-4 to TRBJ2-7; 9 nucleotides match TRBD2. The sequenced material came from peripheral blood. CDR3 sequence reads: CASRKGTSSDEQYF. In DNA, the CDR3 is TGTGCCAGCAGAAAAGGGACTAGCTCCGACGAGCAGTACTTC.